The following is a T cell receptor beta chain sequence with its context. Its antigen is still unknown. J was trimmed by 3 bases and V by 6 bases; bases with no gene match: 5. Germline CDR1 GTSNPN, CDR2 SVGIG (reference sequence). The CDR3 runs 13 residues. The entry originates in a study of long-term antiretroviral therapy in people with HIV. Findings and caveats of the study: Clones with expansion before ART led the repertoire at all time points. In samples taken after ART, diversity increased but remained below transplant donor control levels.

Survey level was the resolution at which the v3.0 immunoSEQ assay ran. Each sample had sequencing targeting about 40,000-55,000 T-cell genomes. Method: immunoSEQ multiplex PCR; TCRdb's copy keeps in-frame clones and lacks some. The sample includes 42,000 or so clones, approximately 87% of them seen just once. The J gene is TRBJ1-5, the V gene TRBV30; 7 bases are a match to TRBD1. The TCR originated in a woman in her 50s with HIV. This sample comprised unsorted PBMCs, obtained 1.2 years after starting antiretroviral therapy. The DNA of the CDR3 is TGTGCCTGTTCACAGGGGAACAATCAGCCCCAGCATTTT. Protein sequence: CACSQGNNQPQHF.